This T cell receptor beta chain derives from a study of somatic mutations in cytotoxic T cells in rheumatoid arthritis. Isolation of the CD4+ and CD8+ populations was accomplished via positive magnetic bead selection, with purity assessed by flow cytometry. The protocol was immunoSEQ multiplex PCR, while the TCRdb copy is restricted to in-frame clones and leaves out a portion. This sample has 15,000 to 20,000 clones, with around 80% found just once. The sequence derives from an adult with rheumatoid arthritis. Sequencing was carried out using CD8+ T cells sorted from blood.

The CDR3 nucleotides read TGTGCCAGCAGCTTGTGGACTAGCGGGGGGCGGACCCGGGAGACCCAGTACTTC. Translated, it gives CASSLWTSGGRTRETQYF. V gene TRBV5-4 combines with J gene TRBJ2-5; 14 bases map to TRBD2. The CDR3 spans 18 residues. The germline V gene encodes CDR1 SGHNT and CDR2 YYREEE (reference sequence). V was pared by 1 base and J by 5 bases, with 10 bases of the junction left unmatched.